This T cell receptor (beta chain) derives from a study of neoadjuvant anti-PD-1 for oral cavity cancer. Data came from immunoSEQ multiplex PCR; TCRdb stores just in-frame clones and leaves some out. The sample yields tens of thousands of clones, around two fifths seen once. Time point defined: after neoadjuvant nivolumab, at surgical resection. The CDR3 is made up of 16 amino acids. V was trimmed by 2 bases and J by 2 bases, leaving 15 bases between them. Germline CDR1 and CDR2: SGHRS and YFSETQ. The sample in question was tumor tissue, obtained after nivolumab (anti-PD-1) treatment. The chain couples TRBV5-1 to TRBJ2-3; perhaps TRBD1 as D (5 bases). The TCR was taken from a person aged 40 to 85 with oral cavity squamous cell carcinoma. CDR3 in DNA: TGCGCCAGCAGCTTTGGGCAGGTTGGGGCCACAGATACGCAGTATTTT. It codes for CASSFGQVGATDTQYF. Looking up the rest from reference TRBV5-1 and TRBJ2-3 gives the full variable domain: KAGVTQTPRYLIKTRGQQVTLSCSPISGHRSVSWYQQTPGQGLQFLFEYFSETQRNKGNFPGRFSGRQFSNSRSEMNVSTLELGDSALYLCASSFGQVGATDTQYFGPGTRLTVL.